The next 15 T cell receptor beta chains were all read from a single sample in a study of T cell responses to AZD1222 COVID-19 vaccine (dated by TCRdb to the early 2020s). Libraries came from the immunoSEQ multiplex PCR assay. Here the immuneACCESS table is served through TCRdb, limited to in-frame sequences with V and J called. Missing clones are a known gap in these copies; in checked studies unresolved V genes cover under half, and the rest lacks a known reason. In this sample the table shows about 170,000 clones, roughly nine tenths of which occur a single time. The ten largest clones capture approximately 7.2% of the sample. Reading the label with the study, this specimen's time point is: baseline before first vaccination. Sample: peripheral blood, taken on day 0 of AZD1222 vaccination. The receptor source for this set is an adult in good health.

The chain has TRBV5-1 and TRBJ1-3, with 7 positions matching TRBD1. Trimming at V came to 4 bases and at J to 4 bases, leaving 8 bases not matched to a gene. CDR1 SGHRS and CDR2 YFSETQ come from the germline V gene. The CDR3 covers 15 residues. DNA of the CDR3: TGCGCCAGCAGCACAGAGACAGGGTCGGGAAACACCATATATTTT. It encodes CASSTETGSGNTIYF. Full variable domain (missing parts from reference TRBV5-1 and TRBJ1-3): KAGVTQTPRYLIKTRGQQVTLSCSPISGHRSVSWYQQTPGQGLQFLFEYFSETQRNKGNFPGRFSGRQFSNSRSEMNVSTLELGDSALYLCASSTETGSGNTIYFGEGSWLTVV.

The chain has TRBV28 and TRBJ1-4; 8 nucleotides agree with TRBD1. V gave up 0 bases and J gave up 5 bases; unmatched junction bases: 8. Germline V gene data show CDR1 as MDHEN and CDR2 as SYDVKM. The CDR3 loop spans 17 amino acids. CDR3 region: CASSLWGTGRVNEKLFF. The CDR3 nucleotides read TGTGCCAGCAGTTTATGGGGGACAGGCCGGGTGAATGAAAAACTGTTTTTT.

V usage is TRBV21-1 and J usage is TRBJ2-5; TRBD2 is taken as the D call from the table, unchecked against the DNA. TRBV21-1 is reported as a pseudogene. This CDR3 region has 15 residues. The CDR3 nucleotides read TGTGCCAGCAGCAAAGCCCCTAGACCCCAAGAGACCCAGTACTTC. As protein: CASSKAPRPQETQYF.

The rearrangement joins TRBV11-1 to TRBJ1-2; 10 nucleotides line up with TRBD1. V trimming: 5 bases; J trimming: 8 bases; junction bases outside the gene matches: 8. CDR1 and CDR2 from the germline V gene are SGHAT and FQDESV (reference sequence). The CDR3 is 14 residues long. CDR3 bases: TGTGCCAGCAGCGGAAGGACAGGGGGTCTAGGCTACACCTTC. Amino acid sequence: CASSGRTGGLGYTF.

This chain links TRBV28 with TRBJ1-5; D is unresolved. The CDR3 consists of 15 residues. The ends were cut back, 6 bases at V and 4 bases at J, with 16 bases in the middle. Germline CDR1 reads MDHEN; CDR2 reads SYDVKM. The CDR3 nucleotides read TGTGCCAGCAGCCCGGGTGGGGTGGGGAATCAGCCCCAGCATTTT. Its translation: CASSPGGVGNQPQHF.

The V and J genes are TRBV24-1 and TRBJ2-7; 11 nucleotides align to TRBD1. The CDR3 loop spans 15 amino acids. V shed 4 bases, J shed 1 base, and the junction held 2 bases outside the gene matches. The germline CDR1 and CDR2 sequences are KGHDR and SFDVKD. CDR3 residues: CATSDWDRGSYEQYV. The CDR3, as DNA: TGTGCCACCAGTGACTGGGACAGGGGGTCCTACGAGCAGTACGTC.

V gene TRBV7-9 combines with J gene TRBJ2-3, with 7 bases matching TRBD2. CDR1 is SEHNR and CDR2 is FQNEAQ in the germline V gene (reference sequence). The V and J ends lost 5 bases and 6 bases, in that order; junction bases with no gene match: 8. The CDR3 runs 14 residues. This chain's CDR3 is CASSTTFGGDTQYF. The CDR3 DNA sequence: TGTGCCAGCAGCACCACGTTCGGGGGGGATACGCAGTATTTT.

The chain has TRBV24-1 and TRBJ1-5, with 7 bases identical to TRBD1. Losses at the gene ends were 2 bases for V and 0 bases for J; bases not matched to a gene: 6. The CDR3 loop spans 17 amino acids. Germline values: CDR1 KGHDR, CDR2 SFDVKD. The CDR3 spells CATSDSWTGPSNQPQHF. The CDR3 DNA reads TGTGCCACCAGTGATTCCTGGACAGGCCCTAGCAATCAGCCCCAGCATTTT.

The CDR3 region is CAWSHLPRLGYTF. The CDR3 coding sequence is TGTGCCTGGAGTCACCTGCCGAGGCTTGGCTACACCTTC. The chain has TRBV30 and TRBJ1-2; D uncertain. Germline assignment: CDR1 GTSNPN and CDR2 SVGIG (reference sequence). Trimming took 2 bases from V and 7 from J, leaving 14 bases between them. The CDR3 contains 13 residues. Filled out from reference TRBV30 and TRBJ1-2, the complete variable domain reads SQTIHQWPATLVQPVGSPLSLECTVEGTSNPNLYWYRQAAGRGLQLLFYSVGIGQISSEVPQNLSASRPQDRQFILSSKKLLLSDSGFYLCAWSHLPRLGYTFGSGTRLTVV.

This rearrangement joins TRBV6-6 to TRBJ2-5, with D possibly being TRBD1 (5 bases). This CDR3 spans 15 amino acids. Trimming removed 2 bases from V and 1 base from J, with 11 bases in between. The germline V gene encodes CDR1 MNHNY and CDR2 SVGAGI (reference sequence). CDR3 sequence reads: CASSYSIQVQETQYF. The CDR3 nucleotides read TGTGCCAGCAGTTACAGTATACAGGTCCAAGAGACCCAGTACTTC.

This clone was seen a single time. V usage is TRBV7-9 and J usage is TRBJ2-1; the D gene is possibly TRBD1 (6 bases). CDR3 length: 12 residues. Deletions cut 4 bases from V and 7 bases from J, with 8 bases between. Germline assignment: CDR1 SEHNR and CDR2 FQNEAQ (reference sequence). In nucleotides, the CDR3 is TGTGCCAGCAGCTACAGGGTAAATGAGCAGTTCTTC. The encoded protein is CASSYRVNEQFF.

The chain couples TRBV10-3 to TRBJ1-2, with D possibly matching TRBD1 (5 bases). The CDR3 contains 14 residues. The V end was cut by 11 bases, the J end by 2 bases, with 18 bases between. Per the germline V gene, CDR1 is ENHRY and CDR2 is SYGVKD. In DNA form, the CDR3 reads TGTGCCTCCAGGGCCAGCCAAGGGAACTATGGCTACACCTTC. Translation gives CASRASQGNYGYTF.

This clone was counted a few times. CDR3 protein: CAISGKRGLGDTDTQYF. The CDR3 DNA follows: TGTGCCATCAGCGGCAAGAGGGGGCTTGGTGATACAGATACGCAGTATTTT. The rearrangement links TRBV10-3 to TRBJ2-3; 7 nucleotides line up with TRBD1. The CDR3 extends over 17 amino acids. Germline lookup yields CDR1 ENHRY and CDR2 SYGVKD. V was pared by 6 bases and J by 3 bases, with 15 bases of the junction left unmatched.

The V and J genes are TRBV27 and TRBJ2-7, with D possibly called TRBD1 or TRBD2 (5 bases each). This CDR3 is built from 17 residues. Germline assignment: CDR1 MNHEY and CDR2 SMNVEV (reference sequence). V was clipped by 5 bases and J by 2 bases, with 22 bases between them. CDR3 in amino acids: CASSLGRYGGPAYEQYF. CDR3 nucleotide sequence: TGTGCCAGCAGTCTGGGACGATATGGGGGACCAGCCTACGAGCAGTACTTC.

The V gene is TRBV10-2, the J gene TRBJ2-1, with unresolved D. The CDR3 covers 13 residues. CDR1 is WSHSY and CDR2 is SAAADI in the germline V gene. The germline V and J ends were trimmed by 6 bases and 0 bases, with 6 bases remaining between them. For the CDR3, the DNA is TGCGCCAGCAGGGCAGGCTCCTACAATGAGCAGTTCTTC. Translated, it gives CASRAGSYNEQFF.